This T cell receptor (beta chain) was observed in a study of regulatory T cells in long-lasting Graves disease. Researchers made TCR beta libraries by using iRepertoire HTBI primers and running Arm-PCR on CDR3 regions. MiXCR, run by TCRdb on the multiplex PCR reads, gives a single entry per CDR3 protein. The data contain about 470,000 distinct CDR3 sequences, around a fifth of them singletons. This clonotype was observed a handful of times. CDR3 length equals 16 residues. Germline loops: CDR1 MNHEY, CDR2 SVGAGI. V lost 2 bases, J lost 0 bases, and 13 bases lay in between. The time point here: persistent/refractory GD, antithyroid drugs over 5 years with positive TRAb. The TCR library was made from RNA that had been extracted from PBMCs in TRIzol.

The receptor comes from a female donor with Graves disease. The specimen was peripheral blood mononuclear cells (PBMCs), collected when the disease was refractory, from a patient treated with antithyroid drugs. The rearrangement uses TRBV6-5 and TRBJ1-1; D perhaps matches TRBD1 (5 bases). CDR3 nucleotides: TGTGCCAGCAGTTACGAGGCAGGGCCCATGAACACTGAAGCTTTCTTT. Translated, it gives CASSYEAGPMNTEAFF.